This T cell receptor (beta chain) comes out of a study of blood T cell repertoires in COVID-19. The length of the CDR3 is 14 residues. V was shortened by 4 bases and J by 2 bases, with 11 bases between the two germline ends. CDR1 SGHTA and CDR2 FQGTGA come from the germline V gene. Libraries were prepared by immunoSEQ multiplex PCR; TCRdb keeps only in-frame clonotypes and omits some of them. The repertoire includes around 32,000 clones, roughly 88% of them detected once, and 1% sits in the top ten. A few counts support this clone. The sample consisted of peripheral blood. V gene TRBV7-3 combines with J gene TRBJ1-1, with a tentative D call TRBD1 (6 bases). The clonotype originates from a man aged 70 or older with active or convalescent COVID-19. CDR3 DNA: TGTGCCAGCAGCTCACAGGGACCTAACACTGAAGCTTTCTTT. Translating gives CASSSQGPNTEAFF.